These 28 T cell receptor beta chains came from one sample sequenced in a study of shared clonotypes between healthy human individuals. Positively selected for CCR7, the CD45RO-negative cells used as naive CD8 cells excluded terminally differentiated effector memory CD45RA+ cells. TCRdb's copy holds only in-frame clones and misses some; the assay was immunoSEQ multiplex PCR. The sample yields roughly 2.1 million clones, around 93% seen once. Sequenced material: naive CD8+ T cells from PBMCs. The receptors stem from a man between 18 and 35 years old in good health. Some clones in this sample may be carry-over from other donors' samples.

This chain connects TRBV14 to TRBJ1-3; D might be TRBD1 (5 bases). This CDR3 has 14 residues. V was pared by 6 bases and J by 7 bases, with 16 bases between. The V gene's germline CDR1 is SGHDN and CDR2 FVKESK. The chain's CDR3 is CASSLKGTGNTIYF. The CDR3 bases are TGTGCCAGCAGTCTGAAAGGGACGGGCAACACCATATATTTT.

V is TRBV6-6 and J is TRBJ2-7; 7 bases map to TRBD2. The CDR3 covers 14 residues. The junction had 5 bases not matched to a gene; V was cut back by 0 bases and J by 6 bases. Germline V gene sequence: CDR1 MNHNY, CDR2 SVGAGI (reference sequence). The CDR3 region is CASSYSEGTIEQYF. The CDR3 DNA follows: TGTGCCAGCAGTTACTCGGAAGGGACTATCGAGCAGTACTTC.

The rearrangement links TRBV27 to TRBJ2-7; D uncertain. Trimming stripped 7 bases from V and 0 bases from J, with 16 bases between. The CDR3 contains 15 residues. Germline V gives CDR1 MNHEY, CDR2 SMNVEV (reference sequence). CDR3 sequence (DNA): TGTGCCAGCAAGTACGGCCAGGCTTCCTCCTACGAGCAGTACTTC. It encodes CASKYGQASSYEQYF.

CDR3 DNA: TGTGCCAGCAGCCCCCGACTAGCGGGAGCACTACCGGGGGAGCAGTACTTC. Its protein is CASSPRLAGALPGEQYF. The chain recombines TRBV7-2 with TRBJ2-7; 12 nucleotides agree with TRBD2. Germline lookup yields CDR1 SGHTA and CDR2 FQGNSA. Trimming at V came to 5 bases and at J to 7 bases, leaving 15 bases not matched to a gene. This CDR3 is 17 amino acids long. Full variable domain (missing parts from reference TRBV7-2 and TRBJ2-7): GAGVSQSPSNKVTEKGKDVELRCDPISGHTALYWYRQSLGQGLEFLIYFQGNSAPDKSGLPSDRFSAERTGGSVSTLTIQRTQQEDSAVYLCASSPRLAGALPGEQYFGPGTRLTVT.

The V call is TRBV4-3, the J call TRBJ2-4; D may be TRBD1 or TRBD2 (5 bases each). Per the germline V gene, CDR1 is LGHNA and CDR2 is YSLEER. The CDR3 has 16 residues. V lost 5 bases and J 4 bases, leaving 18 bases between the germline ends. Here the CDR3 DNA reads TGCGCCAGCAGCAAGGGGAAGGGCCGGGGAAAAAACATTCAGTACTTC. Protein: CASSKGKGRGKNIQYF.

The CDR3 nucleotides read TGTGCCAGCAGTAGCCTCCCCCGGGGAACGGAGACCCAGTACTTC. This translates into CASSSLPRGTETQYF. The chain recombines TRBV27 with TRBJ2-5; D is perhaps TRBD2 (5 bases). Germline V CDR1 and CDR2: MNHEY, SMNVEV (reference sequence). V dropped 5 bases and J dropped 5 bases, with 18 bases sitting between them. This CDR3 has 15 amino acids.

This clone was recorded only once. The rearrangement joins TRBV29-1 to TRBJ1-2; no reliable D call. The CDR3 is made up of 12 amino acids. Germline CDR1 SQVTM, CDR2 ANQGSEA. V was trimmed by 1 base and J by 5 bases, leaving 8 bases between them. CDR3 DNA: TGCAGCGTTGAAGGGAACGGGTATGGCTACACCTTC. Translating it yields CSVEGNGYGYTF.

The chain couples TRBV11-2 to TRBJ2-5, with D uncertain. The CDR3 has 16 amino acids. Germline CDR1 is SGHAT and CDR2 is FQNNGV. The germline V and J ends were trimmed by 5 bases and 1 base, with 17 bases remaining between them. The CDR3 spells CASSNGPGAPQETQYF. As DNA, the CDR3 is TGTGCCAGCAGCAACGGGCCCGGAGCCCCCCAAGAGACCCAGTACTTC.

This chain links TRBV6-1 with TRBJ1-5, with D possibly being TRBD1 (5 bases). V was clipped by 2 bases and J by 1 base, with 9 bases between them. CDR3 length: 15 amino acids. Germline V gene lookup returns CDR1 MNHNS and CDR2 SASEGT. The CDR3 sequence is CASSEFQGSNQPQHF. The CDR3 bases are TGTGCCAGCAGTGAATTTCAGGGAAGCAATCAGCCCCAGCATTTT.

In nucleotides, the CDR3 is TGTGCCAGTAGAAAAGGACAGGGGGCTTACAATGAGCAGTTCTTC. Amino acids: CASRKGQGAYNEQFF. The V gene is TRBV19, the J gene TRBJ2-1, with TRBD1 matching over 11 bases. V dropped 6 bases and J dropped 4; count of bases not matched to a gene: 5. Looked up from germline, CDR1 is LNHDA and CDR2 is SQIVND (reference sequence). The CDR3 extends over 15 amino acids.

There are a few counts of this clone. The chain has TRBV14 and TRBJ2-1; 14 nucleotides line up with TRBD2. J lost 9 bases, V lost 5 bases, and 15 bases had no gene match. The V gene's germline CDR1 is SGHDN and CDR2 FVKESK. The CDR3 spans 18 residues. This CDR3 reads CASSSHLSGTSGSSEQFF. The CDR3 coding sequence is TGTGCCAGCAGCTCTCATTTATCCGGGACTAGCGGGAGCAGTGAGCAGTTCTTC.

This clone appeared once. This sequence joins TRBV19 and TRBJ1-1, with D tentatively TRBD1 (5 bases). Trimming took 5 bases from V and 3 from J, leaving 16 bases between them. CDR1 is LNHDA, CDR2 SQIVND, per germline (reference sequence). The CDR3 has 15 residues. The CDR3 sequence: CASSHLGEGYTEAFF. Here the CDR3 DNA reads TGTGCCAGTAGTCACCTCGGTGAGGGGTACACTGAAGCTTTCTTT.

This chain connects TRBV7-9 to TRBJ2-3, with D hard to call. Germline CDR1 SEHNR, CDR2 FQNEAQ (reference sequence). The CDR3 extends over 16 amino acids. V lost 5 bases to trimming and J lost 2 bases, with 17 bases between them. The CDR3 reads CASSAPVGDLTDTQYF. The CDR3 nucleotides read TGTGCCAGCAGCGCACCCGTAGGTGATCTCACAGATACGCAGTATTTT.

This clone was seen a single time. The identical CDR3 is also encoded by other nucleotide sequences in the sample. The V gene is TRBV9, the J gene TRBJ2-7; D gene ambiguous. Germline loops: CDR1 SGDLS, CDR2 YYNGEE. V was clipped by 3 bases and J by 0 bases, with 13 bases between them. The CDR3 is 15 amino acids. Here the CDR3 reads CASSAAPGGSYEQYF. The DNA for the CDR3 is TGTGCCAGCAGCGCAGCGCCGGGTGGCTCCTACGAGCAGTACTTC.

The chain is built from TRBV27 and TRBJ2-7; 12 bases align to TRBD2. V lost 5 bases to trimming and J lost 2 bases; unmatched junction nucleotides: 7. Germline V lookup: CDR1 MNHEY, CDR2 SMNVEV (reference sequence). The CDR3 consists of 16 residues. The CDR3 bases are TGTGCCAGCAGTCCCCGGACTAGCGGGACCCCCTACGAGCAGTACTTC. Translated, it gives CASSPRTSGTPYEQYF.

V usage is TRBV4-3 and J usage is TRBJ2-2; D is uncertain. V lost 0 bases and J 2 bases, leaving 10 bases between the germline ends. The CDR3 sequence is 16 residues long. Germline CDR1 reads LGHNA; CDR2 reads YSLEER. CDR3 in DNA: TGCGCCAGCAGCCAAGATCGCGCTATAAACACCGGGGAGCTGTTTTTT. Its protein product is CASSQDRAINTGELFF.

The genes are TRBV6-6 and TRBJ1-3; D call uncertain. Per the germline V gene, CDR1 is MNHNY and CDR2 is SVGAGI (reference sequence). V was clipped by 10 bases and J by 0 bases, with 7 bases between them. The CDR3 contains 12 residues. The CDR3 sequence is CAIFYSGNTIYF. DNA of the CDR3: TGTGCCATCTTTTACTCTGGAAACACCATATATTTT.

The chain employs TRBV9 and TRBJ2-7, with 14 bases lining up with TRBD2. With V trimmed by 4 bases and J by 5 bases, 11 bases remained unmatched. Germline CDR1 is SGDLS and CDR2 is YYNGEE. This CDR3 region has 17 residues. CDR3 loop: CASSPSPGLAGVNEQYF. CDR3 coding DNA: TGTGCCAGCAGCCCCTCCCCGGGACTAGCGGGAGTTAACGAGCAGTACTTC.

V and J are TRBV4-3 and TRBJ2-3; tentative D call: TRBD2 (5 bases). The germline V gene has CDR1 LGHNA and CDR2 YSLEER. This CDR3 has 15 amino acids. Trimming pared 4 bases from V and 4 bases from J, leaving 15 bases between. As DNA, the CDR3 is TGCGCCAGCAGCCGACTATCCGATTCCCCAGATACGCAGTATTTT. Translation gives CASSRLSDSPDTQYF.

V gene TRBV9 combines with J gene TRBJ1-5; 10 bases align to TRBD1. The J segment lost 10 bases and the V segment lost 2 bases, leaving 6 bases of the junction unmatched. Germline V gene data show CDR1 as SGDLS and CDR2 as YYNGEE. The CDR3 has 14 residues. Written as DNA, the CDR3 is TGTGCCAGCAGCGTGCGGGACAGGGGAAGTCCCCAGCATTTT. Its protein is CASSVRDRGSPQHF.

This rearrangement joins TRBV2 to TRBJ1-2; 7 bases map to TRBD1. CDR1 and CDR2 from the germline V gene are SNHLY and FYNNEI. The CDR3 runs 13 residues. The V segment lost 8 bases and the J segment 4 bases; nucleotides outside the gene matches: 7. CDR3 residues: CASGQGVGYGYTF. The DNA for the CDR3 is TGTGCCAGCGGGCAGGGGGTGGGCTATGGCTACACCTTC. Based on the CDR3 plus reference TRBV2 and TRBJ1-2, the full variable domain is EPEVTQTPSHQVTQMGQEVILRCVPISNHLYFYWYRQILGQKVEFLVSFYNNEISEKSEIFDDQFSVERPDGSNFTLKIRSTKLEDSAMYFCASGQGVGYGYTFGSGTRLTVV.

V gene TRBV6-5 combines with J gene TRBJ1-1; D unclear. The CDR3 contains 14 residues. Germline CDR1 reads MNHEY; CDR2 reads SVGAGI. Trimming took 0 bases from V and 0 from J, leaving 5 bases between them. This CDR3 is CASSYSRMNTEAFF. CDR3 DNA: TGTGCCAGCAGTTACTCGAGAATGAACACTGAAGCTTTCTTT.

To note about this clone: Other DNA sequences in this sample translate to the same CDR3. V gene TRBV7-9 combines with J gene TRBJ2-2; D remains ambiguous. Trimming removed 0 bases from V and 6 bases from J, with 2 bases in between. Per the germline V gene, CDR1 is SEHNR and CDR2 is FQNEAQ (reference sequence). The CDR3 totals 12 residues. As DNA, the CDR3 is TGTGCCAGCAGCTTAGCGTCCGGGGAGCTGTTTTTT. Its translation: CASSLASGELFF.

J is TRBJ2-5 and V is TRBV30, with D tentatively TRBD1 (6 bases). With 0 bases removed from V and 1 base from J, the gap between germline ends came to 12 bases. Germline lookup yields CDR1 GTSNPN and CDR2 SVGIG (reference sequence). CDR3 length equals 15 residues. CDR3 in amino acids: CAWSVGWGLQETQYF. The DNA for the CDR3 is TGTGCCTGGAGTGTAGGGTGGGGGCTCCAAGAGACCCAGTACTTC.

This clone was seen only once. The V call is TRBV5-1, the J call TRBJ2-7; 9 nucleotides match TRBD1. The CDR3 has 16 amino acids. Germline V gives CDR1 SGHRS, CDR2 YFSETQ. With 4 bases clipped from V and 6 bases from J, the junction kept 14 bases outside the gene matches. This CDR3 reads CASSLRTGEIPSEQYF. The CDR3 DNA reads TGCGCCAGCAGCCTGCGGACAGGGGAAATCCCAAGCGAGCAGTACTTC.

Here the CDR3 DNA reads TGTGCCAGCAGCTCCAACCGGGCCGAAGGGTGGTACACCTTC. Amino acids: CASSSNRAEGWYTF. V is TRBV21-1 and J is TRBJ1-2. TRBV21-1 is marked as a pseudogene. The CDR3 totals 14 residues.

The CDR3 DNA sequence: TGTGCCAGCAGCTTGACAGGGGGCTGGGAGCAGTACTTC. It translates to CASSLTGGWEQYF. The chain recombines TRBV5-5 with TRBJ2-7; 9 bases are a match to TRBD1. Germline CDR1 and CDR2: SGHKS and YYEKEE (reference sequence). V trimming: 1 base; J trimming: 7 bases; junction bases outside the gene matches: 3. The CDR3 consists of 13 residues.

The chain joins TRBV10-3 to TRBJ2-6; TRBD2 might be the D (6 bases). This CDR3 contains 16 residues. From germline, CDR1 is ENHRY and CDR2 SYGVKD. V lost 4 bases and J lost 2, with 12 bases in between. CDR3 sequence (DNA): TGTGCCATCAGTGGGGACTCCAACCCTGGGGCCAACGTCCTGACTTTC. It encodes CAISGDSNPGANVLTF.